Sequencing of this T cell receptor beta chain was carried out in a study of T cells in Graves' hyperthyroidism and ophthalmopathy. Overall study results and limits: Stable hyperthyroidism was told apart from ophthalmopathy by a model built on 13 V-J features. Most thyroid clonotypes that were expanded above 0.001 also turned up in blood.

For this clonotype: Its specificity is unknown.

The source material, RNA transcripts, was used to amplify TCR beta CDR3 regions. The HTBI primer set served for first-round RT-PCR of the TCR CDR3. TCRdb called the multiplex PCR reads again in MiXCR, with one record for every CDR3 protein. The sample has fewer than 650,000 distinct CDR3 sequences, roughly 14% seen once. Per germline, CDR1 SGHAT and CDR2 FQNNGV. V shed 4 bases, J shed 6 bases, and the junction held 16 bases outside the gene matches. This CDR3 contains 17 residues. The source of this sequence is a woman in her thirties or forties with Graves' ophthalmopathy. This chain joins TRBV11-2 and TRBJ2-5; TRBD2 agrees at 8 bases. Sample: blood. The CDR3 sequence is CASSSGLAGPHTQTQYF. In nucleotides, the CDR3 is TGTGCCAGCAGCTCCGGACTAGCCGGTCCCCACACGCAGACCCAGTACTTC.